Presented here are 30 T cell receptor beta chains from one specimen sequenced in a study of technical replicates of blood from a few donors (dated by TCRdb to the late 2010s). To prepare the library, the immunoSEQ multiplex PCR assay was applied. What TCRdb holds here is the immuneACCESS table cut down to in-frame rearrangements. Part of the clones is not present; checked against another copy, under half of the missing clones reflect an unresolved V gene, and the others are unexplained. This sample lists under 90,000 clones; 93% were detected once. Less than 0.3% of the sample belongs to the ten largest clones. Sequencing was done on a sample of T cells isolated from PBMCs. The receptors were gathered from a human donor in good health.

This sequence joins TRBV2 and TRBJ1-1; D unresolved. V shed 4 bases and J shed 0 bases, with 9 bases lying between them. This CDR3 spans 14 amino acids. Germline-derived CDR1 and CDR2 are SNHLY and FYNNEI. The CDR3 sequence is CASSGAPMNTEAFF. CDR3 nucleotide sequence: TGTGCCAGCAGTGGGGCCCCCATGAACACTGAAGCTTTCTTT.

The chain has TRBV7-8 and TRBJ2-5, with a possible D match to TRBD1 (5 bases). V lost 1 base and J 0 bases, leaving 6 bases between the germline ends. From germline, CDR1 is SGHVS and CDR2 FQNEAQ. The length of the CDR3 is 14 residues. The DNA for the CDR3 is TGTGCCAGCAGCTTAGGGACAAACCAAGAGACCCAGTACTTC. Protein sequence: CASSLGTNQETQYF. Filled out from reference TRBV7-8 and TRBJ2-5, the complete variable domain reads GAGVSQSPRYKVAKRGQDVALRCDPISGHVSLFWYQQALGQGPEFLTYFQNEAQLDKSGLPSDRFFAERPEGSVSTLKIQRTQQEDSAVYLCASSLGTNQETQYFGPGTRLLVL.

This chain connects TRBV5-6 to TRBJ1-2; 12 bases are a match to TRBD1. CDR1 is SGHDT and CDR2 is YYEEEE in the germline V gene. The CDR3 totals 16 residues. Unmatched junction bases numbered 7, after V lost 3 bases and J lost 4 bases. CDR3 region: CASSWGTGGAGYGYTF. CDR3 DNA: TGTGCCAGCAGCTGGGGGACAGGGGGCGCAGGCTATGGCTACACCTTC. Full variable domain (remainder filled in from reference TRBV5-6 and TRBJ1-2): DAGVTQSPTHLIKTRGQQVTLRCSPKSGHDTVSWYQQALGQGPQFIFQYYEEEERQRGNFPDRFSGHQFPNYSSELNVNALLLGDSALYLCASSWGTGGAGYGYTFGSGTRLTVV.

This chain connects TRBV5-6 to TRBJ1-5; the D gene is possibly TRBD1 (5 bases). The V end was cut by 4 bases, the J end by 5 bases, with 13 bases between. Germline CDR1 reads SGHDT; CDR2 reads YYEEEE. CDR3 length: 14 amino acids. The CDR3 DNA follows: TGTGCCAGCAGCCAATTGCGGGGGGATCAGCCCCAGCATTTT. This encodes CASSQLRGDQPQHF. Full variable domain (outside the CDR3, taken from reference TRBV5-6 and TRBJ1-5): DAGVTQSPTHLIKTRGQQVTLRCSPKSGHDTVSWYQQALGQGPQFIFQYYEEEERQRGNFPDRFSGHQFPNYSSELNVNALLLGDSALYLCASSQLRGDQPQHFGDGTRLSIL.

The rearrangement links TRBV29-1 to TRBJ2-1, with 7 bases that match TRBD1. Trimming cost V 4 bases and J 5 bases; bases outside gene matches: 2. The CDR3 contains 12 residues. Germline CDR1 is SQVTM and CDR2 is ANQGSEA. This chain's CDR3 is CSVGDRNNEQFF. DNA of the CDR3: TGCAGCGTTGGGGACAGAAACAATGAGCAGTTCTTC.

This rearrangement joins TRBV5-6 to TRBJ1-1; TRBD1 matches at 11 bases. Germline CDR1 reads SGHDT; CDR2 reads YYEEEE. The J segment lost 4 bases and the V segment lost 4 bases, leaving 12 bases of the junction unmatched. There are 17 residues in the CDR3. In DNA form, the CDR3 reads TGTGCCAGCAGCCCCGGGACAGGGGGTTTTATAGGCACTGAAGCTTTCTTT. Its translation: CASSPGTGGFIGTEAFF.

The chain couples TRBV9 to TRBJ2-7; 7 nucleotides match TRBD2. The J segment lost 6 bases and the V segment lost 0 bases, leaving 6 bases of the junction unmatched. From germline, CDR1 is SGDLS and CDR2 YYNGEE. The CDR3 has 14 residues. The CDR3: CASSVGLAPLEQYF. As DNA, the CDR3 is TGTGCCAGCAGCGTAGGACTAGCTCCTCTCGAGCAGTACTTC.

The rearrangement links TRBV18 to TRBJ2-5; 8 nucleotides match TRBD1. CDR1 is KGHSH and CDR2 is LQKENI in the germline V gene. The CDR3 length is 15 residues. J lost 1 base, V lost 3 bases, and 4 bases had no gene match. The CDR3 sequence: CASSPRGQGQETQYF. The CDR3 bases are TGTGCCAGCTCACCTCGCGGACAGGGCCAAGAGACCCAGTACTTC. Supplemented by reference TRBV18 and TRBJ2-5, the full variable domain reads NAGVMQNPRHLVRRRGQEARLRCSPMKGHSHVYWYRQLPEEGLKFMVYLQKENIIDESGMPKERFSAEFPKEGPSILRIQQVVRGDSAAYFCASSPRGQGQETQYFGPGTRLLVL.

The V gene is TRBV7-8, the J gene TRBJ2-2; 9 bases agree with TRBD1. From germline, CDR1 is SGHVS and CDR2 FQNEAQ. The V segment lost 3 bases and the J segment 4 bases; nucleotides outside the gene matches: 12. This CDR3 is built from 18 residues. The CDR3, as DNA: TGTGCCAGCAGCTTCAGAGAGCCGGGACAGGGTACCACCGGGGAGCTGTTTTTT. Translated, it gives CASSFREPGQGTTGELFF. The full variable domain, rest sourced from reference TRBV7-8 and TRBJ2-2, is GAGVSQSPRYKVAKRGQDVALRCDPISGHVSLFWYQQALGQGPEFLTYFQNEAQLDKSGLPSDRFFAERPEGSVSTLKIQRTQQEDSAVYLCASSFREPGQGTTGELFFGEGSRLTVL.

This CDR3 is CASRPDPTGGPTEAFF. The CDR3 region has the DNA TGTGCCAGCAGGCCCGATCCGACAGGGGGGCCCACTGAAGCTTTCTTT. The rearrangement joins TRBV5-4 to TRBJ1-1, with 9 bases lining up with TRBD1. The CDR3 loop spans 16 amino acids. The germline V gene encodes CDR1 SGHNT and CDR2 YYREEE (reference sequence). V gave up 5 bases and J gave up 4 bases; unmatched junction bases: 12.

The gene calls are TRBV18 and TRBJ1-5; D is ambiguous. In germline, CDR1 is KGHSH, CDR2 LQKENI. Deletions cut 5 bases from V and 2 bases from J, with 13 bases between. This CDR3 has 15 residues. The CDR3 DNA follows: TGTGCCAGCTCAGATCGGGGAGATGGCAATCAGCCCCAGCATTTT. Translated, it gives CASSDRGDGNQPQHF.

This clone was counted once. The V call is TRBV2, the J call TRBJ2-1; 8 bases align to TRBD1. Germline CDR1 and CDR2: SNHLY and FYNNEI. V shed 7 bases, J shed 4 bases, and the junction held 6 bases outside the gene matches. The CDR3 has 14 amino acids. The CDR3 here is CASINRGIYNEQFF. CDR3 sequence (DNA): TGTGCCAGCATTAACAGGGGGATTTACAATGAGCAGTTCTTC. The full variable domain, rest sourced from reference TRBV2 and TRBJ2-1, is EPEVTQTPSHQVTQMGQEVILRCVPISNHLYFYWYRQILGQKVEFLVSFYNNEISEKSEIFDDQFSVERPDGSNFTLKIRSTKLEDSAMYFCASINRGIYNEQFFGPGTRLTVL.

There are a few counts of this clone. This sequence joins TRBV29-1 and TRBJ1-1, with a tentative D call TRBD1 (6 bases). The length of the CDR3 is 14 residues. CDR1 is SQVTM and CDR2 is ANQGSEA in the germline V gene. The V and J ends lost 3 bases and 11 bases respectively, with 22 bases between them. The CDR3 DNA reads as TGCAGCGTTGACAAGCCAGGGGTTTTTCCGGAGGCTTTCTTT. Its translation is CSVDKPGVFPEAFF.

The V gene is TRBV27, the J gene TRBJ2-2, with TRBD2 matching over 9 bases. CDR3 size: 20 residues. Germline assignment: CDR1 MNHEY and CDR2 SMNVEV (reference sequence). Trimming removed 0 bases from V and 0 bases from J; junction bases left unmatched: 11. The chain's CDR3 is CASSLSTFLAGAPNTGELFF. The CDR3 DNA reads as TGTGCCAGCAGTTTATCCACATTCTTAGCGGGAGCCCCGAACACCGGGGAGCTGTTTTTT.

The chain carries TRBV29-1 and TRBJ2-5; TRBD1 matches 8 bases. V lost 6 bases and J lost 1; bases outside the gene matches: 7. CDR3 length: 14 residues. Per the germline V gene, CDR1 is SQVTM and CDR2 is ANQGSEA. The CDR3 sequence is CSVNYRGSQETQYF. The CDR3 DNA sequence: TGCAGCGTCAACTACAGGGGGAGCCAAGAGACCCAGTACTTC.

This sequence joins TRBV11-3 and TRBJ1-2; 7 bases fit TRBD1. This CDR3 spans 15 amino acids. In germline, CDR1 is SGHNT, CDR2 YENEEA. With 2 bases clipped from V and 5 bases from J, the junction kept 8 bases outside the gene matches. CDR3 sequence (DNA): TGTGCCAGCAGCTTATTAGGGGGCGTGGGTTATGGCTACACCTTC. Translating gives CASSLLGGVGYGYTF.

The rearrangement uses TRBV9 and TRBJ2-2; D is possibly TRBD1 (6 bases). Looked up from germline, CDR1 is SGDLS and CDR2 is YYNGEE. Trimming shortened V by 7 bases and J by 6 bases, and 10 bases separated the two germline ends. The CDR3 loop spans 12 amino acids. The CDR3 is CASEQGSGELFF. DNA of the CDR3: TGTGCCAGCGAACAGGGCTCCGGGGAGCTGTTTTTT. Together with reference TRBV9 and TRBJ2-2, the CDR3 gives the full variable domain: DSGVTQTPKHLITATGQRVTLRCSPRSGDLSVYWYQQSLDQGLQFLIQYYNGEERAKGNILERFSAQQFPDLHSELNLSSLELGDSALYFCASEQGSGELFFGEGSRLTVL.

This clone occurred once. This chain uses TRBV10-3 with TRBJ1-5, with D perhaps TRBD1 (6 bases). V was shortened by 6 bases and J by 7 bases, with 19 bases between the two germline ends. The CDR3 runs to 15 residues. Germline V gene sequence: CDR1 ENHRY, CDR2 SYGVKD. The CDR3 DNA reads as TGTGCCATCAGCAGTACAGGGAGCAATAGCCAGCCCCAGCATTTT. This codes for CAISSTGSNSQPQHF.

This chain joins TRBV15 and TRBJ2-2; 8 positions match TRBD1. The CDR3 has 17 residues. The germline CDR1 and CDR2 sequences are LNHNV and YYDKDF (reference sequence). The V gene end was trimmed by 1 base and the J gene end by 4 bases; junction bases not matched to a gene: 8. Here the CDR3 DNA reads TGTGCCACCAGCAGAGGGTTTTCCAGGGGGCTCACCGGGGAGCTGTTTTTT. Amino acid sequence: CATSRGFSRGLTGELFF.

This clone occurred once. The rearrangement links TRBV5-3 to TRBJ2-3, with 7 bases matching TRBD1. TRBV5-3 is reported as an ORF; its role is uncertain. J was trimmed by 2 bases and V by 8 bases; bases with no gene match: 8. The CDR3 totals 14 residues. DNA of the CDR3: TGTGCCAGTCTCCCGGGACAGCCCACAGATACGCAGTATTTT. Its protein product is CASLPGQPTDTQYF.

The chain recombines TRBV19 with TRBJ1-1; a weak D match, TRBD1 (5 bases). The germline V gene encodes CDR1 LNHDA and CDR2 SQIVND (reference sequence). Trimming shortened V by 6 bases and J by 0 bases, and 20 bases separated the two germline ends. The CDR3 has 17 residues. CDR3 in DNA: TGTGCCAGTAGACATATAAGGTTGGGGCCTTTGAACACTGAAGCTTTCTTT. Amino acid sequence: CASRHIRLGPLNTEAFF.

This chain joins TRBV28 and TRBJ2-7; maybe TRBD2 (6 bases). V was cut by 4 bases and J by 3 bases, with 19 bases left in between. This CDR3 comprises 16 residues. Germline lookup yields CDR1 MDHEN and CDR2 SYDVKM. The CDR3, as DNA: TGTGCCAGCAGTTGGGTTAGGAGGGTTGCGGGCTACGAGCAGTACTTC. Translated: CASSWVRRVAGYEQYF.

This rearrangement joins TRBV2 to TRBJ1-1; TRBD1 matches at 7 bases. Unmatched junction bases numbered 8, after V lost 7 bases and J lost 3 bases. Germline-derived CDR1 and CDR2 are SNHLY and FYNNEI. The CDR3 sequence is 14 residues long. The CDR3 loop reads CASNPDRVDTEAFF. The CDR3 region has the DNA TGTGCCAGCAACCCCGACAGGGTGGACACTGAAGCTTTCTTT.

This chain links TRBV2 with TRBJ2-3; D unresolved. Trimming left V 5 bases short and J 2 bases short, with 8 bases between. CDR1 is SNHLY and CDR2 is FYNNEI in the germline V gene. This CDR3 region has 13 residues. CDR3 sequence reads: CASSYSYTDTQYF. The CDR3 coding sequence is TGTGCCAGCAGTTACAGTTACACAGATACGCAGTATTTT.

This chain joins TRBV2 and TRBJ2-2; 8 bases line up with TRBD2. The CDR3 contains 15 residues. Germline V gene lookup returns CDR1 SNHLY and CDR2 FYNNEI. The V gene end was trimmed by 7 bases and the J gene end by 3 bases; junction bases not matched to a gene: 7. The CDR3 spells CASTPTSGYTGELFF. The CDR3 bases are TGTGCCAGCACCCCAACTAGCGGATACACCGGGGAGCTGTTTTTT.

The rearrangement links TRBV6-1 to TRBJ2-7; D unresolved. Germline loops: CDR1 MNHNS, CDR2 SASEGT. The CDR3 has 15 amino acids. The V end was cut by 0 bases, the J end by 1 base, with 10 bases between. The CDR3 DNA reads as TGTGCCAGCAGTGAAGCCGGCGCGGAGTCCTACGAGCAGTACTTC. This gives the protein CASSEAGAESYEQYF.

This rearrangement joins TRBV19 to TRBJ2-7; D is ambiguous. The length of the CDR3 is 14 residues. CDR1 is LNHDA and CDR2 is SQIVND in the germline V gene (reference sequence). Trimming pared 3 bases from V and 0 bases from J, leaving 9 bases between. The CDR3 is CASSIGQNSYEQYF. In DNA, the CDR3 is TGTGCCAGTAGTATTGGGCAGAACTCCTACGAGCAGTACTTC.

This chain joins TRBV2 and TRBJ2-2, with 9 bases lining up with TRBD1. The V segment lost 4 bases and the J segment 6 bases; nucleotides outside the gene matches: 0. The CDR3 is 13 amino acids. Germline CDR1 SNHLY, CDR2 FYNNEI. In DNA, the CDR3 is TGTGCCAGCAGTGGACAGGGGGCCGGGGAGCTGTTTTTT. This gives the protein CASSGQGAGELFF.

The chain links TRBV19 to TRBJ1-5; 7 positions match TRBD1. The CDR3 is made up of 13 amino acids. V lost 7 bases, J lost 5 bases, and 5 bases stayed unmatched. Per germline, CDR1 LNHDA and CDR2 SQIVND (reference sequence). CDR3 region: CASKGQVHQPQHF. The CDR3 nucleotides read TGTGCCAGTAAAGGACAGGTCCATCAGCCCCAGCATTTT.

The rearrangement joins TRBV30 to TRBJ2-1, with 9 bases identical to TRBD2. Per the germline V gene, CDR1 is GTSNPN and CDR2 is SVGIG (reference sequence). CDR3 length equals 17 residues. The V gene end was trimmed by 3 bases and the J gene end by 0 bases; junction bases not matched to a gene: 9. The CDR3 nucleotides are TGTGCCTGGAGAGAGCGGGGGGCCATTAGCTCCTACAATGAGCAGTTCTTC. It specifies CAWRERGAISSYNEQFF.